Listed here are 31 T cell receptor beta chains from one sample, sequenced in a study of identical twins. Each CDR3 protein is one row after TCRdb ran MiXCR on the 5' RACE reads. The profile shows around 680,000 distinct CDR3 sequences, roughly 8% of them singletons. These data were also filed under a second study, of yellow fever vaccine responses in identical twins.

What was sequenced was PBMCs. These receptor sequences come from a woman younger than 30 in good health.

This chain uses TRBV7-9 with TRBJ1-2; D call uncertain. The CDR3 has 13 amino acids. Trimming removed 5 bases at V and 10 bases at J, with 17 bases between. Looked up from germline, CDR1 is SEHNR and CDR2 is FQNEAQ (reference sequence). The CDR3 is CASSETASRDYTF. The CDR3 coding sequence is TGTGCCAGCAGCGAGACCGCCAGTCGGGACTACACCTTC.

The chain links TRBV4-3 to TRBJ2-7; D remains ambiguous. V dropped 6 bases and J dropped 0 bases, with 12 bases sitting between them. The CDR3 runs to 14 residues. The germline CDR1 and CDR2 sequences are LGHNA and YSLEER. This CDR3 reads CASSWTAASYEQYF. In DNA form, the CDR3 reads TGCGCCAGCAGTTGGACGGCGGCCTCCTACGAGCAGTACTTC.

The genes are TRBV5-1 and TRBJ2-1; TRBD2 aligns across 11 bases. Germline V CDR1 and CDR2: SGHRS, YFSETQ. V shed 0 bases, J shed 8 bases, and the junction held 4 bases outside the gene matches. The CDR3 loop spans 15 amino acids. The CDR3 DNA is TGCGCCAGCAGCTTGGTAACTAGCGGGAGTTATGAGCAGTTCTTC. Translating gives CASSLVTSGSYEQFF.

The chain joins TRBV5-1 to TRBJ1-2, with 7 bases aligning to TRBD1. Trimming at V came to 4 bases and at J to 2 bases, leaving 8 bases not matched to a gene. The CDR3 extends over 15 amino acids. Germline-derived CDR1 and CDR2 are SGHRS and YFSETQ. The CDR3 loop is CASSTGTVMNYGYTF. CDR3 DNA: TGCGCCAGCAGCACGGGGACAGTAATGAACTATGGCTACACCTTC.

The gene calls are TRBV6-5 and TRBJ1-1, with D hard to call. Trimming removed 6 bases at V and 1 base at J, with 6 bases between. The CDR3 totals 12 residues. Germline CDR1 is MNHEY and CDR2 is SVGAGI. The CDR3 loop reads CASRWGNTEAFF. CDR3 in DNA: TGTGCCAGCAGGTGGGGGAACACTGAAGCTTTCTTT.

This clonotype came up a few times. The V and J genes are TRBV27 and TRBJ2-3; D is perhaps TRBD1 (6 bases). This CDR3 contains 15 residues. The V end lost 6 bases, the J end lost 4 bases, and 17 bases lay between the germline ends. Germline loops: CDR1 MNHEY, CDR2 SMNVEV (reference sequence). The CDR3 protein is CASRADRPSSDTQYF. CDR3 DNA: TGTGCCAGCAGAGCGGACAGACCCTCCTCAGATACGCAGTATTTT.

This clonotype was recorded many times. The chain uses TRBV4-3 and TRBJ2-1; the D gene is possibly TRBD2 (6 bases). The CDR3 contains 19 residues. CDR1 and CDR2 from the germline V gene are LGHNA and YSLEER. Trimming left V 4 bases short and J 2 bases short, with 24 bases between. The CDR3 DNA follows: TGCGCCAGCAGCCGAGTAATAGTAAATGTAGCGGAAGCCTACAATGAGCAGTTCTTC. The encoded protein is CASSRVIVNVAEAYNEQFF.

This clonotype occurred a few times. This chain links TRBV12-3 or TRBV12-4 with TRBJ1-1; D is ambiguous. V was pared by 2 bases and J by 7 bases, with 5 bases between. The CDR3 has 11 residues. This chain's CDR3 is CASSLQYEAFF. The DNA of the CDR3 is TGTGCCAGCAGTTTACAGTATGAAGCTTTCTTT.

This clonotype was detected a few times. The gene calls are TRBV7-4 and TRBJ2-7; maybe TRBD2 (5 bases). V was trimmed by 2 bases and J by 6 bases, leaving 14 bases between them. Germline V lookup: CDR1 SGHVT, CDR2 SQSDAQ. This CDR3 contains 14 residues. CDR3: CASSLRLAMSEQYF. For the CDR3, the DNA is TGTGCCAGCAGCTTACGGCTAGCTATGAGCGAGCAGTACTTC.

Only a few counts were recorded for this clonotype. This chain joins TRBV7-3 and TRBJ1-1; TRBD1 aligns across 7 bases. Germline V CDR1 and CDR2: SGHTA, FQGTGA. V shed 5 bases, J shed 5 bases, and the junction held 5 bases outside the gene matches. The CDR3 loop spans 13 amino acids. The chain's CDR3 is CASSATGVTEAFF. CDR3 DNA sequence: TGTGCCAGCAGCGCCACAGGGGTTACTGAAGCTTTCTTT. The full variable domain, rest sourced from reference TRBV7-3 and TRBJ1-1, is GAGVSQTPSNKVTEKGKYVELRCDPISGHTALYWYRQSLGQGPEFLIYFQGTGAADDSGLPNDRFFAVRPEGSVSTLKIQRTERGDSAVYLCASSATGVTEAFFGQGTRLTVV.

The V gene is TRBV11-3, the J gene TRBJ2-7, with a tentative D call TRBD1 (5 bases). Deletions cut 6 bases from V and 5 bases from J, with 11 bases between. Germline CDR1 and CDR2: SGHNT and YENEEA. There are 12 residues in the CDR3. The CDR3 bases are TGTGCCAGCAGTGGTGACAGCCACGAGCAGTACTTC. It encodes CASSGDSHEQYF.

This clonotype showed up many times. V usage is TRBV12-3 or TRBV12-4 and J usage is TRBJ2-2, with a tentative D call TRBD2 (6 bases). The CDR3 sequence is 15 residues long. Trimming left V 6 bases short and J 0 bases short, with 11 bases between. This CDR3 reads CASSPLAPNTGELFF. Here the CDR3 DNA reads TGTGCCAGCAGCCCCCTAGCGCCGAACACCGGGGAGCTGTTTTTT.

This clonotype came up many times. The chain uses TRBV7-9 and TRBJ2-1; D tentatively fits TRBD1 or TRBD2 (5 bases each). The CDR3 is made up of 15 amino acids. V gave up 4 bases and J gave up 8 bases, with 18 bases separating them. The V gene's germline CDR1 is SEHNR and CDR2 FQNEAQ (reference sequence). CDR3 residues: CASSSHLGGVDEQFF. The CDR3 bases are TGTGCCAGCAGCTCTCACCTTGGGGGAGTGGATGAGCAGTTCTTC.

This clonotype showed up just a few times. CDR3 loop: CASSLTSGQGNSPLHF. The CDR3, as DNA: TGTGCCAGCAGCTTAACGTCCGGCCAGGGAAACTCACCCCTCCACTTT. This chain uses TRBV7-9 with TRBJ1-6; TRBD1 might be the D (5 bases). Germline V CDR1 and CDR2: SEHNR, FQNEAQ (reference sequence). Trimming left V 2 bases short and J 10 bases short, with 18 bases between. CDR3 length equals 16 residues.

This clonotype was found many times. The chain links TRBV12-3 or TRBV12-4 to TRBJ2-2; no definite D call. Trimming took 6 bases from V and 7 from J, leaving 18 bases between them. The CDR3 has 15 residues. The CDR3 sequence: CASSPAATSHGELFF. The CDR3 DNA is TGTGCCAGCAGCCCGGCCGCCACATCCCACGGGGAGCTGTTTTTT.

The chain is built from TRBV6-2 or TRBV6-3 and TRBJ1-5; D unclear. CDR1 and CDR2 (germline): MNHEY, SVGEGT. The CDR3 spans 15 residues. Trimming took 7 bases from V and 0 from J, leaving 13 bases between them. CDR3 residues: CASTRKGYSNQPQHF. In DNA form, the CDR3 reads TGTGCCAGCACCCGTAAAGGGTATAGCAATCAGCCCCAGCATTTT.

This clonotype was observed a few times. The rearrangement links TRBV20-1 to TRBJ2-7; TRBD2 aligns across 10 bases. The V gene end was trimmed by 0 bases and the J gene end by 5 bases; junction bases not matched to a gene: 7. The CDR3 runs 15 residues. Per germline, CDR1 DFQATT and CDR2 SNEGSKA (reference sequence). The CDR3: CSARDGGLAGDEQYF. In DNA form, the CDR3 reads TGCAGTGCTAGAGATGGCGGGCTAGCGGGAGACGAGCAGTACTTC.

This clonotype was picked up a small number of times. The CDR3 protein is CASSGTSHNEQFF. The CDR3 nucleotides read TGTGCCAGCAGCGGCACGAGTCACAATGAGCAGTTCTTC. This chain uses TRBV7-9 with TRBJ2-1; D is undetermined. The V gene's germline CDR1 is SEHNR and CDR2 FQNEAQ (reference sequence). The CDR3 is 13 residues long. Deletions cut 5 bases from V and 5 bases from J, with 10 bases between.

This clonotype was seen repeatedly, ten times or more. This chain connects TRBV7-8 to TRBJ1-4, with D possibly TRBD1 on 6 matching bases. Trimming shortened V by 5 bases and J by 8 bases, and 21 bases separated the two germline ends. The CDR3 is made up of 16 amino acids. Germline CDR1 is SGHVS and CDR2 is FQNEAQ. The chain's CDR3 is CASSPRSPQRGEKLFF. The CDR3 DNA follows: TGTGCCAGCAGCCCCAGGTCCCCCCAAAGGGGGGAAAAACTGTTTTTT. Filled out from reference TRBV7-8 and TRBJ1-4, the complete variable domain reads GAGVSQSPRYKVAKRGQDVALRCDPISGHVSLFWYQQALGQGPEFLTYFQNEAQLDKSGLPSDRFFAERPEGSVSTLKIQRTQQEDSAVYLCASSPRSPQRGEKLFFGSGTQLSVL.

This clonotype has only a few counts. The V call is TRBV29-1, the J call TRBJ2-3; possible D gene TRBD1, 7 bases. Germline V gives CDR1 SQVTM, CDR2 ANQGSEA. The CDR3 contains 12 residues. The V and J ends lost 8 bases and 9 bases respectively, with 18 bases between them. In DNA, the CDR3 is TGCAGCCCCCGGACCCCAGGGGGGACGCAGTATTTT. Translation: CSPRTPGGTQYF.

This clonotype was picked up many times. The V gene is TRBV27, the J gene TRBJ1-5, with TRBD1 as a possible D gene (5 bases). Trimming cost V 2 bases and J 4 bases, with 18 bases left between them. The CDR3 consists of 17 residues. The germline V gene encodes CDR1 MNHEY and CDR2 SMNVEV (reference sequence). CDR3 DNA: TGTGCCAGCAGTTTAAGTTGGGGCAGGGCAGGGAATCAGCCCCAGCATTTT. This encodes CASSLSWGRAGNQPQHF.

This clonotype was detected only a few times. The chain combines TRBV4-3 with TRBJ2-1; TRBD1 might be the D (5 bases). V lost 0 bases to trimming and J lost 7 bases, with 13 bases between them. CDR1 LGHNA and CDR2 YSLEER come from the germline V gene. This CDR3 is 15 amino acids long. CDR3 nucleotides: TGCGCCAGCAGCCAAGATCGGGCAGGGTTGAATGAGCAGTTCTTC. Its translation is CASSQDRAGLNEQFF.

This sequence joins TRBV11-2 and TRBJ2-7; D gene unclear. Germline V gene sequence: CDR1 SGHAT, CDR2 FQNNGV. Trimming cost V 1 base and J 2 bases, with 12 bases left between them. The CDR3 contains 15 residues. CDR3 nucleotide sequence: TGTGCCAGCAGCTTAGTGCGCGGCAGTGCCTACGAGCAGTACTTC. This codes for CASSLVRGSAYEQYF.

In its sample, this clonotype was seen a few times. The chain has TRBV5-1 and TRBJ2-1, with D perhaps matching TRBD2 (7 bases). The germline CDR1 and CDR2 sequences are SGHRS and YFSETQ. V lost 4 bases to trimming and J lost 7 bases, with 12 bases between them. The CDR3 length is 13 residues. In DNA form, the CDR3 reads TGCGCCAGCAGCGACGGGGGGCGGAATGAGCAGTTCTTC. Translation gives CASSDGGRNEQFF.

Only a few counts were recorded for this clonotype. The CDR3 DNA sequence: TGTGCCAGCAGTTTCGGTCGGGCAGATACGCAGTATTTT. It codes for CASSFGRADTQYF. V usage is TRBV6-2 or TRBV6-3 and J usage is TRBJ2-3; the D is unclear. The CDR3 runs to 13 residues. From germline, CDR1 is MNHEY and CDR2 SVGEGT. Trimming removed 4 bases at V and 4 bases at J, with 9 bases between.

The chain joins TRBV9 to TRBJ2-1; 14 bases map to TRBD2. V dropped 5 bases and J dropped 7; count of bases not matched to a gene: 2. CDR3 size: 14 residues. Germline V gives CDR1 SGDLS, CDR2 YYNGEE. CDR3 amino acids: CASRGTSGGNEQFF. For the CDR3, the DNA is TGTGCCAGCAGGGGGACTAGCGGGGGTAATGAGCAGTTCTTC.

The gene calls are TRBV5-6 and TRBJ1-4; TRBD1 might be the D (6 bases). Germline V gene data show CDR1 as SGHDT and CDR2 as YYEEEE. V was cut by 1 base and J by 6 bases, with 10 bases left in between. CDR3 length: 14 amino acids. The CDR3 loop reads CASSLKGVDEKLFF. In DNA form, the CDR3 reads TGTGCCAGCAGCTTGAAGGGGGTGGATGAAAAACTGTTTTTT. Looking up the rest from reference TRBV5-6 and TRBJ1-4 gives the full variable domain: DAGVTQSPTHLIKTRGQQVTLRCSPKSGHDTVSWYQQALGQGPQFIFQYYEEEERQRGNFPDRFSGHQFPNYSSELNVNALLLGDSALYLCASSLKGVDEKLFFGSGTQLSVL.

The V gene is TRBV28, the J gene TRBJ2-7, with a weak D call TRBD2 (6 bases). Germline lookup yields CDR1 MDHEN and CDR2 SYDVKM. Trimming took off 2 bases at V and 5 bases at J, with 13 bases between the two ends. This CDR3 contains 14 residues. In DNA form, the CDR3 reads TGTGCCAGCAGTTTACTTACGGGGGAAAACGAGCAGTACTTC. Its translation is CASSLLTGENEQYF.

The chain couples TRBV3-1 to TRBJ2-1, with TRBD2 identical over 9 bases. Unmatched junction bases numbered 9, after V lost 1 base and J lost 8 bases. The CDR3 extends over 16 amino acids. CDR1 is LGHDT, CDR2 YNNKEL, per germline (reference sequence). CDR3 amino acids: CASSQGVAGGLDEQFF. The CDR3 DNA follows: TGTGCCAGCAGCCAAGGGGTTGCGGGGGGGCTCGATGAGCAGTTCTTC.

This clonotype was observed once. The chain combines TRBV18 with TRBJ2-6; D unclear. V gave up 0 bases and J gave up 4 bases, with 22 bases separating them. Germline CDR1 KGHSH, CDR2 LQKENI. The CDR3 has 20 amino acids. This chain's CDR3 is CASSPPVMGKATSGANVLTF. The CDR3 DNA sequence: TGTGCCAGCTCACCACCGGTAATGGGCAAAGCGACGTCGGGGGCCAACGTCCTGACTTTC. The full variable domain, rest sourced from reference TRBV18 and TRBJ2-6, is NAGVMQNPRHLVRRRGQEARLRCSPMKGHSHVYWYRQLPEEGLKFMVYLQKENIIDESGMPKERFSAEFPKEGPSILRIQQVVRGDSAAYFCASSPPVMGKATSGANVLTFGAGSRLTVL.

This rearrangement joins TRBV15 to TRBJ2-5; TRBD1 agrees at 11 bases. The CDR3 is 14 amino acids. Losses at the gene ends were 3 bases for V and 3 bases for J; bases not matched to a gene: 0. Germline V CDR1 and CDR2: LNHNV, YYDKDF (reference sequence). The CDR3 loop reads CATSRGQGEETQYF. The DNA for the CDR3 is TGTGCCACCAGCAGGGGACAGGGGGAAGAGACCCAGTACTTC.